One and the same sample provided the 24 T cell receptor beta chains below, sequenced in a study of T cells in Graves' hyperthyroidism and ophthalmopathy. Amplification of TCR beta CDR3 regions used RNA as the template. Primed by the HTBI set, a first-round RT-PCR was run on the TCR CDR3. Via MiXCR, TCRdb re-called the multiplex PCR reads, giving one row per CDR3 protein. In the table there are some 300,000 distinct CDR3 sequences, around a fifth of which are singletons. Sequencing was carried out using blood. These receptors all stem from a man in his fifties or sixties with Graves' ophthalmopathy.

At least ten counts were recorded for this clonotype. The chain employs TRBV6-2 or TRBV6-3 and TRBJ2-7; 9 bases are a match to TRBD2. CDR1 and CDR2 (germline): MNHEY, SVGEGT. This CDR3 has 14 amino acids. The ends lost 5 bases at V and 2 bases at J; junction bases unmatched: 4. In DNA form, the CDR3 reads TGTGCCAGCAGTGGGGCTAGCGGGACCTACGAGCAGTACTTC. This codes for CASSGASGTYEQYF.

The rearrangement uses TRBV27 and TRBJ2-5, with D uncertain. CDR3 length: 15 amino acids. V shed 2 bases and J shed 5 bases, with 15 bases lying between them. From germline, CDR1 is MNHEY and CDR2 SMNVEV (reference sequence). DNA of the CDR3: TGTGCCAGCAGTTTAGACTCTGCGTACTACGAGACCCAGTACTTC. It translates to CASSLDSAYYETQYF.

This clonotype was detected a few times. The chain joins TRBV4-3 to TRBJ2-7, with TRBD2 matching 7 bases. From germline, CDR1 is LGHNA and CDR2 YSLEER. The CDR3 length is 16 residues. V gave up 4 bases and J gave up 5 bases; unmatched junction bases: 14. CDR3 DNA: TGCGCCAGCAGCCCCATTGGAGGACTAGTCGGCGACGAGCAGTACTTC. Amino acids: CASSPIGGLVGDEQYF.

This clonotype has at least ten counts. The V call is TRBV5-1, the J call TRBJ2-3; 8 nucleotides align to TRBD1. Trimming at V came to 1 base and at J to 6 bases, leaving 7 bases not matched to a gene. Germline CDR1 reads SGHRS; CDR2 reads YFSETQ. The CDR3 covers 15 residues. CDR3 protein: CASSLQGTGGDTQYF. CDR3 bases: TGCGCCAGCAGCTTGCAAGGGACAGGAGGCGATACGCAGTATTTT.

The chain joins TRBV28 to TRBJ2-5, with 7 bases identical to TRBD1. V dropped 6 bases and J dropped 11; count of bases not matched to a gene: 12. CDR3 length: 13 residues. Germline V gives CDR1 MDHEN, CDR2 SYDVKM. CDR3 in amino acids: CASSPPRTGHQYF. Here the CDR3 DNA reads TGTGCCAGCAGCCCGCCCCGGACAGGCCATCAGTACTTC.

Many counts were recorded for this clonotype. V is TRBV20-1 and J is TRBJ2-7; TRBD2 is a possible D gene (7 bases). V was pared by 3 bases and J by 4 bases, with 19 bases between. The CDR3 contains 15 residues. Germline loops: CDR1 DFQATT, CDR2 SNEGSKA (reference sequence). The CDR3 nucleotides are TGCAGTGCTAGGAGTATCGGGCGGGGGCCTTACGAGCAGTACTTC. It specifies CSARSIGRGPYEQYF.

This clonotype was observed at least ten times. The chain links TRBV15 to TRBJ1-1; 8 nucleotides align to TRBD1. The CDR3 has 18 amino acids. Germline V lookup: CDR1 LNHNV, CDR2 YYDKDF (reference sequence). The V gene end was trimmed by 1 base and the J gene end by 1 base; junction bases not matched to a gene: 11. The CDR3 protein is CATSRGVSGGHRNTEAFF. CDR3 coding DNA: TGTGCCACCAGCAGAGGCGTGTCAGGGGGCCACAGGAACACTGAAGCTTTCTTT.

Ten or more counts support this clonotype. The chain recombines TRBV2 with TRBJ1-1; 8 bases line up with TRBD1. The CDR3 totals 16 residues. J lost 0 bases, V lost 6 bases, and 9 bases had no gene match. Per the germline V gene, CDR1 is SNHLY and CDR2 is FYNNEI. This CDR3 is CASRGDRLIVNTEAFF. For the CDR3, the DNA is TGTGCCAGCAGGGGGGACAGGCTGATCGTGAACACTGAAGCTTTCTTT.

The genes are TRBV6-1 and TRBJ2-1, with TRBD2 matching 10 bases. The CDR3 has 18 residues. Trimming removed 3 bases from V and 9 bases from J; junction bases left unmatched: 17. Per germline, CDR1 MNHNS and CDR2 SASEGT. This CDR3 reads CASSDSVLLAGDRVEQFF. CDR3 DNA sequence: TGTGCCAGCAGTGATTCCGTCCTCCTAGCGGGAGATCGGGTTGAGCAGTTCTTC.

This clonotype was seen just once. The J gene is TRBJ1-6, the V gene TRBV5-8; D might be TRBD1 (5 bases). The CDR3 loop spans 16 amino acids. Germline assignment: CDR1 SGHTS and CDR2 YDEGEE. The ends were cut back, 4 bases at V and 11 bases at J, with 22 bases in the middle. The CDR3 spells CASSVGGTGLLAPLHF. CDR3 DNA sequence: TGTGCCAGCAGCGTGGGAGGGACCGGACTTTTGGCACCCCTCCACTTT.

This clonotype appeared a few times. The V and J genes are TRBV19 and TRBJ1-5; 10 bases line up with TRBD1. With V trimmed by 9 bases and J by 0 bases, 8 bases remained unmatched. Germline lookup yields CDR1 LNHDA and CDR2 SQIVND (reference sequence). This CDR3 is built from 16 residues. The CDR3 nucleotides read TGTGCCAGCCGGGACAGGGGAGGGGATAGCAATCAGCCCCAGCATTTT. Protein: CASRDRGGDSNQPQHF.

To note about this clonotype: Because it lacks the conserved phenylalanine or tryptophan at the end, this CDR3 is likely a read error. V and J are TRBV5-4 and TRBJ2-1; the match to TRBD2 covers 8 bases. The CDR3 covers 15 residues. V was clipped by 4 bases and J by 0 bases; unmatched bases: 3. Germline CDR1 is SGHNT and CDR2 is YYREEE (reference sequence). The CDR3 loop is CASSAGTSSYNEQFL. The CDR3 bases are TGTGCCAGCAGCGCCGGGACTAGCTCCTACAATGAGCAGTTCCTC.

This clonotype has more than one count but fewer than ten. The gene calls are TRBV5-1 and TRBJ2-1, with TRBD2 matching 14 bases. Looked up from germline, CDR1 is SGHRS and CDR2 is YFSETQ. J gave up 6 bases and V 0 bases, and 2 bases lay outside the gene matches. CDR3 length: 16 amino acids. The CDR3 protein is CASSLATSGRANEQFF. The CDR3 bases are TGCGCCAGCAGCTTGGCGACTAGCGGGAGGGCCAATGAGCAGTTCTTC.

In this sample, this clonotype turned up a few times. CDR3 bases: TGTGCCAGCAGCCTCGACTCCTCTAGGATGAATGAGCAGTTCTTC. Amino acid sequence: CASSLDSSRMNEQFF. The rearrangement uses TRBV7-2 and TRBJ2-1; D remains ambiguous. This CDR3 has 15 amino acids. V was pared by 5 bases and J by 7 bases, with 18 bases between. CDR1 and CDR2 (germline): SGHTA, FQGNSA. Filled out from reference TRBV7-2 and TRBJ2-1, the complete variable domain reads GAGVSQSPSNKVTEKGKDVELRCDPISGHTALYWYRQSLGQGLEFLIYFQGNSAPDKSGLPSDRFSAERTGGSVSTLTIQRTQQEDSAVYLCASSLDSSRMNEQFFGPGTRLTVL.

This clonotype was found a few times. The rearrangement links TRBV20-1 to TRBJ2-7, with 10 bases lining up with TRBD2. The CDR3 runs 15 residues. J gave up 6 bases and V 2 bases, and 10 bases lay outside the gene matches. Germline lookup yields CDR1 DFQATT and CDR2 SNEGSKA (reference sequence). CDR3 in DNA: TGCAGTGCTAGACAGGCTAGCGGGAGTTTTCCCGAGCAGTACTTC. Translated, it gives CSARQASGSFPEQYF.

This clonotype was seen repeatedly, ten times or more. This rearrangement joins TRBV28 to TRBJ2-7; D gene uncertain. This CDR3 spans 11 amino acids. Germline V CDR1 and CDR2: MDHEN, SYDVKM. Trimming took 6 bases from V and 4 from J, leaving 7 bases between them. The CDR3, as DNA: TGTGCCAGCAGCCTGAAGTACGAGCAGTACTTC. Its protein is CASSLKYEQYF.

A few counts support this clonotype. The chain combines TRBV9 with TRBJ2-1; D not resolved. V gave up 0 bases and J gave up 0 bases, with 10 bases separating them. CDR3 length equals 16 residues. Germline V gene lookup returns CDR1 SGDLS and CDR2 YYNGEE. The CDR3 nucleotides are TGTGCCAGCAGCGTAGAGGAATTGACCTCCTACAATGAGCAGTTCTTC. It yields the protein CASSVEELTSYNEQFF.

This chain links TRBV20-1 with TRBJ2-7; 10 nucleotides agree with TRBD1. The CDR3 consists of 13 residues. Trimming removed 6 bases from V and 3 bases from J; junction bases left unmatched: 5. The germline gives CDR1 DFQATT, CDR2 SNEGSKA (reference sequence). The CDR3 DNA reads TGCAGTGCGAGGACAGGGGGTTACTACGAGCAGTACTTC. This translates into CSARTGGYYEQYF.

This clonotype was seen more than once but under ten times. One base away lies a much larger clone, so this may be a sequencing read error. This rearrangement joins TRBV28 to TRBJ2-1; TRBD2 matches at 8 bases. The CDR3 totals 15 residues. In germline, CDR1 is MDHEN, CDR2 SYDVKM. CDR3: CASSSHGRARNEQLF. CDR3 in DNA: TGTGCCAGCAGTTCTCACGGGAGGGCCCGCAATGAGCAGCTCTTC.

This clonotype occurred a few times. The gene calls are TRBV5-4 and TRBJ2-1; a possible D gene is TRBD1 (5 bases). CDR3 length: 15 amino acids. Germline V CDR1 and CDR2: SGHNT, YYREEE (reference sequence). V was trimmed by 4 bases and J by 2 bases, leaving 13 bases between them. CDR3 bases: TGTGCCAGCAGCGCCGGGCAGGGCCCCTACAATGAGCAGTTCTTC. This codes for CASSAGQGPYNEQFF.

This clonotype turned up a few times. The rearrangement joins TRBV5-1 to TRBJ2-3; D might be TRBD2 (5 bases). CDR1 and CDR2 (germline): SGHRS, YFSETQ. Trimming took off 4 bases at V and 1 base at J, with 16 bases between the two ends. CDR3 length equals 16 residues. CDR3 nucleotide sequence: TGCGCCAGCAGCCTATGGGAGTCCTTAGGCACAGATACGCAGTATTTT. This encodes CASSLWESLGTDTQYF.

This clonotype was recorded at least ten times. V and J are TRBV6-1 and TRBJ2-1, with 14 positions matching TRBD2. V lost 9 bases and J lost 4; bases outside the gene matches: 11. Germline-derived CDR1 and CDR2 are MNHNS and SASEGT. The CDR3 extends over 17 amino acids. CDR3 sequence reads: CASLPGTSGSIYNEQFF. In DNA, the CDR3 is TGTGCCAGTCTTCCCGGGACTAGCGGGAGTATATACAATGAGCAGTTCTTC.

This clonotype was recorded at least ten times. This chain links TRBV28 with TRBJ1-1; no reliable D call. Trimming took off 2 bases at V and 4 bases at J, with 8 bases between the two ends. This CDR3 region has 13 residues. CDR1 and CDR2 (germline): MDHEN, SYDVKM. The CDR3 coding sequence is TGTGCCAGCAGTTTAGGGGTTGGCACTGAAGCTTTCTTT. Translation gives CASSLGVGTEAFF.

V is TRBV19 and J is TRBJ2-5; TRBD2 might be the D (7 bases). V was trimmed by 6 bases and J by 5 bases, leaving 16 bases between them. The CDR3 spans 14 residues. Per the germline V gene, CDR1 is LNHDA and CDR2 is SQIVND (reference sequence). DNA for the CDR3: TGTGCCAGTAGCACCTGGGGGGGCCCGGAGACCCAGTACTTC. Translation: CASSTWGGPETQYF. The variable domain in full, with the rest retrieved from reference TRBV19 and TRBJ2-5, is DGGITQSPKYLFRKEGQNVTLSCEQNLNHDAMYWYRQDPGQGLRLIYYSQIVNDFQKGDIAEGYSVSREKKESFPLTVTSAQKNPTAFYLCASSTWGGPETQYFGPGTRLLVL.